This is a list of T cell receptor beta chains from one sample in a study of long-term antiretroviral therapy in people with HIV. Here immunoSEQ multiplex PCR was the method, and the copy in TCRdb shows in-frame clones only, minus some. The data contain approximately 30,000 clones, nearly 85% of them singletons. The specimen comprised unsorted PBMCs, sampled 0.8 years before starting antiretroviral therapy. Receptors were obtained from a man younger than 35 with HIV. Both conserved end residues are part of each CDR3. Each record gives: D gene, clone size, J gene, V gene, CDR3 protein, CDR3 DNA. D genes are given only for firm matches. A row's size may be missing; if present it is once, few, many or a size class.

-,-,TRBJ2-7,TRBV29-1,CSVSTRASGEQYF,TGCAGCGTTTCAACCAGGGCTTCAGGCGAGCAGTACTTC
TRBD2,-,TRBJ2-7,TRBV5-1,CASSSGTTTYEQYF,TGCGCCAGCAGCTCCGGGACTACAACCTACGAGCAGTACTTC
TRBD1,-,TRBJ1-1,TRBV2,CASRARQGGTEAFF,TGTGCCAGCAGGGCCAGACAGGGAGGAACTGAAGCTTTCTTT
TRBD1,-,TRBJ2-5,TRBV5-6,CASKGAETQYF,TGTGCCAGCAAGGGGGCAGAGACCCAGTACTTC
TRBD1,once,TRBJ1-4,TRBV5-1,CASSVSGQAHEKLFF,TGCGCCAGCAGCGTAAGCGGACAGGCACATGAAAAACTGTTTTTT
-,-,TRBJ2-3,TRBV7-3,CASSLWGTDTQYF,TGTGCCAGCAGCTTATGGGGCACAGATACGCAGTATTTT
-,-,TRBJ2-7,TRBV15,CATSRETGPYEQYF,TGTGCCACCAGCAGAGAGACGGGGCCCTACGAGCAGTACTTC
TRBD1,-,TRBJ2-2,TRBV2,CASVGQGPGELFF,TGTGCCAGCGTTGGACAGGGACCCGGGGAGCTGTTTTTT
-,-,TRBJ1-1,TRBV19,CASSIGPLNTEAFF,TGTGCCAGTAGTATCGGACCCTTGAACACTGAAGCTTTCTTT
-,-,TRBJ2-7,TRBV4-1,CASSRLVGYEQYF,TGCGCCAGCAGCAGACTAGTCGGTTACGAGCAGTACTTC
TRBD2,-,TRBJ2-3,TRBV5-1,CASSSAASGGAIDTQYF,TGCGCCAGCAGCTCGGCCGCTAGCGGGGGGGCAATAGATACGCAGTATTTT
-,-,TRBJ1-4,TRBV7-2,CASSLDRAYNEKLFF,TGTGCCAGCAGCTTAGACAGGGCCTATAATGAAAAACTGTTTTTT
-,-,TRBJ1-2,TRBV6-1,CASDLGRSNYGYTF,TGTGCCAGCGACTTGGGACGGAGCAACTATGGCTACACCTTC
-,-,TRBJ1-3,TRBV4-3,CASSQDHRGSGNTIYF,TGCGCCAGCAGCCAAGATCACCGGGGCTCTGGAAACACCATATATTTT
-,-,TRBJ2-6,TRBV9,CASSAATGSGANVLTF,TGTGCCAGCAGCGCCGCGACAGGCTCTGGGGCCAACGTCCTGACTTTC
-,-,TRBJ1-1,TRBV29-1,CSALSGTMAEAFF,TGCAGCGCCTTGTCCGGGACAATGGCTGAAGCTTTCTTT
-,-,TRBJ2-2,TRBV9,CASSVEGRATGELFF,TGTGCCAGCAGCGTAGAGGGACGGGCGACCGGGGAGCTGTTTTTT
-,-,TRBJ2-3,TRBV11-1,CASSLVGEPTDTQYF,TGTGCCAGCAGCTTAGTCGGGGAACCCACAGATACGCAGTATTTT
-,-,TRBJ1-6,TRBV9,CASSVGGDGSPLHF,TGTGCCAGCAGCGTAGGGGGGGATGGGTCACCCCTCCACTTT
-,-,TRBJ1-5,TRBV6-4,CASSDSKGYNQPQHF,TGTGCCAGCAGTGACTCGAAAGGTTACAATCAGCCCCAGCATTTT
-,medium-sized,TRBJ2-7,TRBV19,CASSIVGGEYEQYF,TGTGCCAGTAGTATAGTCGGCGGGGAATACGAGCAGTACTTC
-,-,TRBJ2-5,TRBV4-2,CASSLSPGRETQYF,TGTGCCAGCAGCCTGTCTCCGGGGAGAGAGACCCAGTACTTC
-,-,TRBJ1-1,TRBV27,CASSPIGGNTEAFF,TGTGCCAGCAGTCCCATCGGTGGGAACACTGAAGCTTTCTTT
-,-,TRBJ1-2,TRBV1,CTSRLMGVRKTYGYTF,TGCACCAGCAGGTTGATGGGTGTGCGAAAGACCTATGGCTACACCTTC
-,-,TRBJ1-2,TRBV21-1,CASSKGQGIVHGYTF,TGTGCCAGCAGCAAAGGACAGGGGATCGTCCATGGCTACACCTTC
-,-,TRBJ1-1,TRBV6-1,CASSEVSWGGTEAFF,TGTGCCAGCAGTGAAGTGAGTTGGGGGGGCACTGAAGCTTTCTTT
TRBD1,-,TRBJ1-2,TRBV18,CASSRPDRPIYGYTF,TGTGCCAGCTCCCGACCGGACAGGCCGATCTATGGCTACACCTTC
-,few,TRBJ2-2,TRBV5-4,CASSLVSGEELFF,TGTGCCAGCAGCTTGGTATCTGGGGAGGAGCTGTTTTTT